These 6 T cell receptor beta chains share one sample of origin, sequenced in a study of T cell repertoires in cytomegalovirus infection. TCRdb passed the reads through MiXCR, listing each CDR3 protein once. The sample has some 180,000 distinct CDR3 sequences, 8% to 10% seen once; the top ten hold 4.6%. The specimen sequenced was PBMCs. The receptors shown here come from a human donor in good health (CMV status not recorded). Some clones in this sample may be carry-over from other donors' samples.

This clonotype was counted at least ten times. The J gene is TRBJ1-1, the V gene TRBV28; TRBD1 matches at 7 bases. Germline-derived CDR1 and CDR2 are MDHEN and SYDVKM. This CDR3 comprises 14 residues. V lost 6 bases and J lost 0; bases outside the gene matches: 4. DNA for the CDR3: TGTGCCAGCAGGCTCAGGGGGATGAACACTGAAGCTTTCTTT. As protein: CASRLRGMNTEAFF.

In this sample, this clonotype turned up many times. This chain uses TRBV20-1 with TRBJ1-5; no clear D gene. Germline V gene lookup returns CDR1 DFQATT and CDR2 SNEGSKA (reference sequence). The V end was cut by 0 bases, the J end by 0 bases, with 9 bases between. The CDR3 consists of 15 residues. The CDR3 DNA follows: TGCAGTGCTAGAGACCCGTCGGGTAGCAATCAGCCCCAGCATTTT. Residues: CSARDPSGSNQPQHF.

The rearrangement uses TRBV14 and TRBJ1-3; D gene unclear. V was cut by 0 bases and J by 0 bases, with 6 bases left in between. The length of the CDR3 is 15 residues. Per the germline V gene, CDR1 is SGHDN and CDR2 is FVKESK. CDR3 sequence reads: CASSQEAFSGNTIYF. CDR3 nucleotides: TGTGCCAGCAGCCAAGAGGCATTCTCTGGAAACACCATATATTTT.

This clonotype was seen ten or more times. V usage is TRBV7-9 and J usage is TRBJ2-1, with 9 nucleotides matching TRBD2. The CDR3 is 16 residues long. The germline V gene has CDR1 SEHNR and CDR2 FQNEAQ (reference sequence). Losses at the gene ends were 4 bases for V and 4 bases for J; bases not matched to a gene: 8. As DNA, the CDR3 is TGTGCCAGCAGCTCATTGTCTAGCGGGACTTACAATGAGCAGTTCTTC. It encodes CASSSLSSGTYNEQFF.

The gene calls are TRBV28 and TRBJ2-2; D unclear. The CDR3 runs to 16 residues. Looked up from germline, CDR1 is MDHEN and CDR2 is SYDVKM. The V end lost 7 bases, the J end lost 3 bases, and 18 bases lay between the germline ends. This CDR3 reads CASTKRSQLYTGELFF. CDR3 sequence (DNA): TGTGCCAGCACCAAACGGAGCCAGCTATACACCGGGGAGCTGTTTTTT.

CDR3 in amino acids: CASSALEVGSYEQYF. In DNA, the CDR3 is TGTGCCAGCAGTGCCCTCGAAGTGGGCTCCTACGAGCAGTACTTC. The gene calls are TRBV2 and TRBJ2-7; D remains ambiguous. The length of the CDR3 is 15 residues. Trimming left V 4 bases short and J 0 bases short, with 13 bases between. Germline loops: CDR1 SNHLY, CDR2 FYNNEI.